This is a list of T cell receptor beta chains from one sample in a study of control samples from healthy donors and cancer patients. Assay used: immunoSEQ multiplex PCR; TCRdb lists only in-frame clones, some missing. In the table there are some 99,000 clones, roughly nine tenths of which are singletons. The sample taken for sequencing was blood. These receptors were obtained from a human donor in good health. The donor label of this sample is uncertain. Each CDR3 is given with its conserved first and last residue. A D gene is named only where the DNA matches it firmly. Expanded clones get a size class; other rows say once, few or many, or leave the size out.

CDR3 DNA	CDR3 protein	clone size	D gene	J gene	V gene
TGTGCCAGCAGTTTGAAGGGTTATGGGGAATACGACGAGCAGTACTTC	CASSLKGYGEYDEQYF	.	.	TRBJ2-7	TRBV6-5
TGTGCCAGCAGTTTGACCGGGACATCCGGCTACACCTTC	CASSLTGTSGYTF	.	.	TRBJ1-2	TRBV12-3/TRBV12-4
TGTGCCAGCAGTGAGAGATACAGGGAGTACTCTGGGGCCAACGTCCTGACTTTC	CASSERYREYSGANVLTF	.	.	TRBJ2-6	TRBV25-1
TGTGCCACCGAAACGAAGGGACAGGGCCAAGGAAGAAAACTGTTTTTT	CATETKGQGQGRKLFF	.	TRBD1	TRBJ1-4	TRBV19
TGCAGCGTGACAGGGGGCAACACTGAAGCTTTCTTT	CSVTGGNTEAFF	.	TRBD1	TRBJ1-1	TRBV29-1
TGTGCCAGCAGCTTCGGGAGCGGGGGGCAACCCCAAGAGACCCAGTACTTC	CASSFGSGGQPQETQYF	.	TRBD2	TRBJ2-5	TRBV7-8
TGCGCCAGCACACCCAGCAGCTCTGGAAACACCATATATTTT	CASTPSSSGNTIYF	.	.	TRBJ1-3	TRBV10-2
TGCGCCAGCAGCCTCCTCGGGACTAGCTACGCCGGGGAGCTGTTTTTT	CASSLLGTSYAGELFF	once	TRBD2	TRBJ2-2	TRBV4-1
TGTGCCAGCAGCTTGGAGAGGGCCGCAGATACGCAGTATTTT	CASSLERAADTQYF	few	.	TRBJ2-3	TRBV5-4
TGTGCCAGCAGCTTAGCTAGTTGGGGGACAACCTACGAGCAGTACTTC	CASSLASWGTTYEQYF	.	.	TRBJ2-7	TRBV7-8
TGTGCCAGCAGCTTCCCGACAGGGCACTCCAACTATGGCTACACCTTC	CASSFPTGHSNYGYTF	.	TRBD1	TRBJ1-2	TRBV7-9
TGTGCCAGCAGTCTCACAGGGGTACAGCCCCAGCATTTT	CASSLTGVQPQHF	.	TRBD1	TRBJ1-5	TRBV5-8
TGCAGCGTTATTCAGGGTAATACCGGCTACACCTTC	CSVIQGNTGYTF	.	.	TRBJ1-2	TRBV29-1
TGTGCCAGCAGCCAAGGCCTCGGGACACCGAATGAGCAGTTCTTC	CASSQGLGTPNEQFF	.	.	TRBJ2-1	TRBV3-1/TRBV3-2
TGCAGCGTTGTTGTGGAGGCCGGGGAGCTGTTTTTT	CSVVVEAGELFF	.	.	TRBJ2-2	TRBV29-1
TGTGCCATCAGATCGGAGGGGGCGCAGGGGGGCTACACCTTC	CAIRSEGAQGGYTF	.	TRBD1	TRBJ1-2	TRBV10-3
TGTGCCAGCAGTTTCGATGGCAATCAGCCCCAGCATTTT	CASSFDGNQPQHF	.	.	TRBJ1-5	TRBV6-5
TGTGCCTGGAACGGACAGGGGGGAGGTGGCTCACCCCTCCACTTT	CAWNGQGGGGSPLHF	few	TRBD1	TRBJ1-6	TRBV30
TGTGCCAGCAGCTCTGGTGGAAAGGGAAACATTCAGTACTTC	CASSSGGKGNIQYF	.	.	TRBJ2-4	TRBV7-3
TGTGCCAGCAGCTTCCAGACAGAGGGCTATGGCTACACCTTC	CASSFQTEGYGYTF	.	.	TRBJ1-2	TRBV6-5
TGTGCCAGCAGTTCTACCGGGACAGAGGACTACGAGCAGTACTTC	CASSSTGTEDYEQYF	.	TRBD1	TRBJ2-7	TRBV27
TGTGCCATCAGTGAGGAAGGGTTAAACACTGAAGCTTTCTTT	CAISEEGLNTEAFF	.	.	TRBJ1-1	TRBV10-3
TGTGCCAGCAGCCGCGGGGGGGCGATAGATACGCAGTATTTT	CASSRGGAIDTQYF	.	TRBD2	TRBJ2-3	TRBV14
TGTGCCACCCTCGGGACGACGGACACAGATACGCAGTATTTT	CATLGTTDTDTQYF	.	.	TRBJ2-3	TRBV24-1
TGCGCCAGCAGTGAGAACAACTACGAGCAGTACTTC	CASSENNYEQYF	.	.	TRBJ2-7	TRBV10-1
TGTGCCAGCAGTGAAGATCCGAGGGGTCGCGGCTACACCTTC	CASSEDPRGRGYTF	.	.	TRBJ1-2	TRBV6-1